Listed here are 19 T cell receptor beta chains from one sample, sequenced in a study of cytomegalovirus exposure and HLA in healthy donors (dated by TCRdb to about 2017). The library was produced with the immunoSEQ multiplex PCR assay. For the multiplex PCR, a mixture combining 60 forward primers for TCR Vbeta segments and 13 reverse primers for TCR Jbeta segments was used. TCRdb obtained this table from immuneACCESS and retained in-frame rearrangements with V and J assigned. These tables miss some clones; where compared with another copy, unresolved V genes account for less than half of the shortfall, and the remainder is unexplained. This sample's table lists 100,000 or so clones. 3% to 4% of the sample is in the top ten clones. The specimen was PBMCs. All receptors derive from a woman aged 30 to 39 in good health and CMV-seronegative.

The rearrangement links TRBV18 to TRBJ1-2, with TRBD1 as a possible D gene (5 bases). The CDR3 sequence is 14 residues long. V was trimmed by 3 bases and J by 4 bases, leaving 12 bases between them. In germline, CDR1 is KGHSH, CDR2 LQKENI. CDR3 sequence reads: CASSPAGRGYGYTF. The CDR3 bases are TGTGCCAGCTCACCCGCGGGGCGCGGCTATGGCTACACCTTC.

The CDR3 protein is CASSLQGAFGYTF. CDR3 sequence (DNA): TGTGCCAGCAGCCTACAAGGGGCTTTCGGCTACACCTTC. The rearrangement links TRBV7-6 to TRBJ1-2, with D perhaps matching TRBD1 (5 bases). The CDR3 covers 13 residues. Germline V lookup: CDR1 SGHVS, CDR2 FNYEAQ. With 5 bases removed from V and 8 bases from J, the gap between germline ends came to 15 bases.

The chain is built from TRBV2 and TRBJ1-6, with 7 bases aligning to TRBD1. CDR1 is SNHLY and CDR2 is FYNNEI in the germline V gene. Trimming at V came to 6 bases and at J to 6 bases, leaving 11 bases not matched to a gene. The CDR3 sequence is 16 residues long. CDR3 DNA: TGTGCCAGCAGACCCGGGACAGAGGGAATTAATTCACCCCTCCACTTT. The encoded protein is CASRPGTEGINSPLHF.

The J gene is TRBJ1-5, the V gene TRBV18, with TRBD1 identical over 7 bases. V was pared by 6 bases and J by 3 bases, with 5 bases of the junction left unmatched. The CDR3 length is 14 residues. CDR1 is KGHSH and CDR2 is LQKENI in the germline V gene. The CDR3 bases are TGTGCCAGCTCGCCAGACAGGGCCAATCAGCCCCAGCATTTT. Encoded protein: CASSPDRANQPQHF.

The V and J genes are TRBV28 and TRBJ1-1; D is undetermined. V was pared by 4 bases and J by 1 base, with 10 bases between. Per germline, CDR1 MDHEN and CDR2 SYDVKM. This CDR3 has 14 amino acids. The CDR3 spells CASSSHGSNTEAFF. The CDR3 DNA follows: TGTGCCAGCAGTTCCCACGGGTCGAACACTGAAGCTTTCTTT.

The genes are TRBV6-5 and TRBJ2-2, with no clear D. Germline loops: CDR1 MNHEY, CDR2 SVGAGI. V lost 3 bases and J 6 bases, leaving 11 bases between the germline ends. The CDR3 is 14 amino acids. The CDR3 here is CASSYIPSAGELFF. CDR3 in DNA: TGTGCCAGCAGTTATATCCCATCGGCCGGGGAGCTGTTTTTT.

This chain joins TRBV6-5 and TRBJ2-7; TRBD2 aligns across 7 bases. Trimming took 10 bases from V and 5 from J; bases not matched to a gene: 11. The germline V gene has CDR1 MNHEY and CDR2 SVGAGI. The CDR3 contains 13 residues. The CDR3 nucleotides read TGTGCCACCCCTAGACTAGCCGGGCACGAGCAGTACTTC. This gives the protein CATPRLAGHEQYF.

The chain uses TRBV30 and TRBJ1-4; D remains ambiguous. This CDR3 has 13 residues. Trimming removed 2 bases from V and 0 bases from J, with 4 bases in between. CDR1 GTSNPN and CDR2 SVGIG come from the germline V gene (reference sequence). CDR3 protein: CAWSFSTNEKLFF. CDR3 DNA sequence: TGTGCCTGGAGTTTCTCAACTAATGAAAAACTGTTTTTT.

The rearrangement joins TRBV18 to TRBJ2-7; D remains unclear. The CDR3 consists of 15 residues. The ends were cut back, 2 bases at V and 0 bases at J, with 11 bases in the middle. In germline, CDR1 is KGHSH, CDR2 LQKENI. The CDR3 region is CASSPSIDNSYEQYF. The CDR3 nucleotides are TGTGCCAGCTCACCATCAATCGACAACTCCTACGAGCAGTACTTC.

The chain employs TRBV28 and TRBJ2-7; 9 bases map to TRBD2. Germline CDR1 MDHEN, CDR2 SYDVKM. Trimming removed 5 bases from V and 3 bases from J; junction bases left unmatched: 8. This CDR3 has 15 residues. As DNA, the CDR3 is TGTGCCAGCAGTCCAGGACTAGCGCGCGGCTACGAGCAGTACTTC. The encoded protein is CASSPGLARGYEQYF.

The genes are TRBV27 and TRBJ1-1; no firm D call. This CDR3 comprises 13 residues. V was shortened by 9 bases and J by 0 bases, with 11 bases between the two germline ends. The germline CDR1 and CDR2 sequences are MNHEY and SMNVEV (reference sequence). The CDR3 here is CASRRIMNTEAFF. The CDR3 DNA reads TGTGCCAGTAGGCGGATCATGAACACTGAAGCTTTCTTT.

The rearrangement uses TRBV6-1 and TRBJ2-7; 10 nucleotides align to TRBD2. CDR3 length: 15 amino acids. From germline, CDR1 is MNHNS and CDR2 SASEGT. J gave up 0 bases and V 2 bases, and 1 base lay outside the gene matches. CDR3 in DNA: TGTGCCAGCAGTGAAACTAGCGGGGCCTCCTACGAGCAGTACTTC. Residues: CASSETSGASYEQYF.

For the CDR3, the DNA is TGTGTCTCGTCGCCAGGGGGGTATAAAGATACGCAGTATTTT. It specifies CVSSPGGYKDTQYF. V is TRBV28 and J is TRBJ2-3; D is possibly TRBD1 (7 bases). Germline V gene sequence: CDR1 MDHEN, CDR2 SYDVKM. This CDR3 has 14 residues.

This rearrangement joins TRBV6-6 to TRBJ2-1; 12 bases match TRBD2. The V segment lost 4 bases and the J segment 8 bases; nucleotides outside the gene matches: 6. This CDR3 is built from 15 residues. Germline V gene data show CDR1 as MNHNY and CDR2 as SVGAGI (reference sequence). In DNA, the CDR3 is TGTGCCAGCAGTTCCACTAGCGGGGGGACGGATGAGCAGTTCTTC. Protein: CASSSTSGGTDEQFF.

This chain uses TRBV7-2 with TRBJ2-3; D remains unclear. Germline V gene lookup returns CDR1 SGHTA and CDR2 FQGNSA. This CDR3 spans 13 amino acids. The ends were cut back, 1 base at V and 4 bases at J, with 6 bases in the middle. CDR3 bases: TGTGCCAGCAGCTTAGTGTCGGCAGATACGCAGTATTTT. Translation gives CASSLVSADTQYF.

The rearrangement links TRBV11-3 to TRBJ2-1; D is possibly TRBD2 (5 bases). With 2 bases removed from V and 0 bases from J, the gap between germline ends came to 8 bases. The CDR3 runs 15 residues. In germline, CDR1 is SGHNT, CDR2 YENEEA. CDR3 sequence (DNA): TGTGCCAGCAGCTTACGAGGGAGCTCCTACAATGAGCAGTTCTTC. This codes for CASSLRGSSYNEQFF.

The V and J genes are TRBV18 and TRBJ2-7; D is unclear. CDR1 is KGHSH and CDR2 is LQKENI in the germline V gene. The CDR3 consists of 13 residues. The V gene lost 0 bases and the J gene lost 6 bases, with 9 bases spanning the gap. CDR3 in amino acids: CASSPPSLSEQYF. CDR3 nucleotide sequence: TGTGCCAGCTCACCACCGAGTCTTTCCGAGCAGTACTTC.

The rearrangement joins TRBV6-5 to TRBJ2-1, with TRBD1 matching 7 bases. Germline loops: CDR1 MNHEY, CDR2 SVGAGI. The CDR3 has 15 amino acids. V lost 6 bases to trimming and J lost 3 bases; unmatched junction nucleotides: 8. The CDR3: CASRRGTDSYNEQFF. CDR3 DNA: TGTGCCAGCAGACGAGGGACAGACAGCTACAATGAGCAGTTCTTC.

The chain joins TRBV11-2 to TRBJ1-4, with D possibly being TRBD1 (6 bases). CDR1 SGHAT and CDR2 FQNNGV come from the germline V gene. Trimming cost V 3 bases and J 4 bases, with 15 bases left between them. CDR3 length equals 16 residues. The CDR3 spells CASSFRGGSDNEKLFF. The DNA of the CDR3 is TGTGCCAGCAGCTTTAGGGGGGGCAGCGATAATGAAAAACTGTTTTTT.